The 23 T cell receptor beta chains presented below share a single source sample, sequenced in a study of shared clonotypes between healthy human individuals. Produced via immunoSEQ multiplex PCR; TCRdb's table is partial and in-frame only. The repertoire holds around 200,000 clones, with approximately 70% as singletons. Sample: memory CD4+ T cells sorted from blood. Noted subset: CD45RA-negative fraction. The receptors stem from a man aged 30-40 years in good health.

The chain has TRBV10-3 and TRBJ2-5, with TRBD2 matching 13 bases. This CDR3 region has 16 residues. From germline, CDR1 is ENHRY and CDR2 SYGVKD. Losses at the gene ends were 4 bases for V and 2 bases for J; bases not matched to a gene: 4. CDR3 protein: CAISGQGLAGQETQYF. The CDR3 DNA reads as TGTGCCATCAGTGGACAGGGACTAGCGGGACAAGAGACCCAGTACTTC.

In DNA form, the CDR3 reads TGTGCCAGCGTGACGGAGAGGGGCCGAAAAGATACGCAGTATTTT. This gives the protein CASVTERGRKDTQYF. The genes are TRBV2 and TRBJ2-3; D may correspond to TRBD1 or TRBD2 (5 bases each). CDR3 length equals 15 residues. Trimming removed 8 bases from V and 5 bases from J, with 20 bases in between. Germline V gene lookup returns CDR1 SNHLY and CDR2 FYNNEI.

This clone was counted many times. The V gene is TRBV2, the J gene TRBJ2-1; TRBD1 matches 11 bases. Germline CDR1 and CDR2: SNHLY and FYNNEI. The CDR3 extends over 13 amino acids. With 7 bases clipped from V and 9 bases from J, the junction kept 5 bases outside the gene matches. In DNA, the CDR3 is TGTGCCAGCACGGGACAGGGGGAAGGTGAGCAGTTCTTC. This codes for CASTGQGEGEQFF.

This clone was seen repeatedly, ten times or more. Other DNA sequences in the same sample also yield this CDR3. The chain carries TRBV18 and TRBJ2-3; no clear D. V was cut by 2 bases and J by 3 bases, with 6 bases left in between. Germline CDR1 and CDR2: KGHSH and LQKENI. This CDR3 spans 13 amino acids. CDR3 region: CASSPTATDTQYF. CDR3 coding DNA: TGTGCCAGCTCACCAACGGCGACAGATACGCAGTATTTT.

CDR3 sequence: CASSVVAGSRIGEQFF. In nucleotides, the CDR3 is TGTGCCAGCAGCGTTGTAGCGGGATCTCGCATTGGTGAGCAGTTCTTC. This rearrangement joins TRBV9 to TRBJ2-1; 8 nucleotides align to TRBD2. CDR3 length: 16 residues. Germline values: CDR1 SGDLS, CDR2 YYNGEE. V was pared by 2 bases and J by 9 bases, with 13 bases of the junction left unmatched.

This chain joins TRBV9 and TRBJ2-3; D may be TRBD2 (6 bases). With 5 bases removed from V and 3 bases from J, the gap between germline ends came to 13 bases. Germline V lookup: CDR1 SGDLS, CDR2 YYNGEE. The CDR3 extends over 14 amino acids. CDR3 residues: CASSRRERTDTQYF. CDR3 nucleotides: TGTGCCAGCAGTAGGAGGGAAAGGACAGATACGCAGTATTTT. Full variable domain (missing parts from reference TRBV9 and TRBJ2-3): DSGVTQTPKHLITATGQRVTLRCSPRSGDLSVYWYQQSLDQGLQFLIQYYNGEERAKGNILERFSAQQFPDLHSELNLSSLELGDSALYFCASSRRERTDTQYFGPGTRLTVL.

This chain links TRBV10-2 with TRBJ2-1; 7 bases agree with TRBD1. V shed 6 bases, J shed 8 bases, and the junction held 10 bases outside the gene matches. The V gene's germline CDR1 is WSHSY and CDR2 SAAADI. This CDR3 is 14 amino acids long. The CDR3 coding sequence is TGCGCCAGCAGCGTATCAGGGGGATGGGATGAGCAGTTCTTC. Its translation is CASSVSGGWDEQFF.

The chain recombines TRBV28 with TRBJ2-7; D perhaps matches TRBD2 (6 bases). CDR1 and CDR2 from the germline V gene are MDHEN and SYDVKM. Trimming left V 6 bases short and J 3 bases short, with 9 bases between. The CDR3 length is 12 residues. The CDR3 DNA sequence: TGTGCCAGCAGGACAGCGGGCTACGAGCAGTACTTC. Encoded protein: CASRTAGYEQYF.

This clone was counted a few times. The CDR3: CASSSRSYEQYF. CDR3 sequence (DNA): TGTGCCAGCAGTTCTAGGAGCTACGAGCAGTACTTC. The chain recombines TRBV28 with TRBJ2-7; D is uncertain. Germline CDR1 and CDR2: MDHEN and SYDVKM. Trimming took off 4 bases at V and 3 bases at J, with 7 bases between the two ends. The CDR3 is 12 residues long.

The V gene is TRBV14, the J gene TRBJ2-5; 11 nucleotides agree with TRBD2. CDR1 SGHDN and CDR2 FVKESK come from the germline V gene. This CDR3 has 17 amino acids. V lost 3 bases, J lost 5 bases, and 11 bases stayed unmatched. The chain's CDR3 is CASSQTLIAGGPETQYF. The CDR3 DNA sequence: TGTGCCAGCAGCCAGACTCTCATAGCGGGAGGGCCCGAGACCCAGTACTTC. The whole variable domain, filled in from reference TRBV14 and TRBJ2-5, reads EAGVTQFPSHSVIEKGQTVTLRCDPISGHDNLYWYRRVMGKEIKFLLHFVKESKQDESGMPNNRFLAERTGGTYSTLKVQPAELEDSGVYFCASSQTLIAGGPETQYFGPGTRLLVL.

On this clone: The identical CDR3 is also encoded by other nucleotide sequences in the sample. The V call is TRBV7-9, the J call TRBJ1-1; possible D gene TRBD1, 5 bases. V lost 4 bases and J 1 base, leaving 7 bases between the germline ends. CDR3 length equals 13 residues. Germline values: CDR1 SEHNR, CDR2 FQNEAQ (reference sequence). DNA for the CDR3: TGTGCCAGCAGCTCTCAGGGGAACACTGAAGCTTTCTTT. This encodes CASSSQGNTEAFF.

The V gene is TRBV5-5, the J gene TRBJ2-7; D not resolved. This CDR3 is built from 14 residues. Looked up from germline, CDR1 is SGHKS and CDR2 is YYEKEE (reference sequence). Between the trimmed V and J ends, which lost 0 bases and 0 bases, there was a span of 7 bases. The CDR3 DNA is TGTGCCAGCAGCTTGGCCGGCAGCTCCTACGAGCAGTACTTC. This codes for CASSLAGSSYEQYF.

This clone was counted a few times. This chain uses TRBV5-4 with TRBJ1-2; 7 bases are a match to TRBD1. Germline V gene sequence: CDR1 SGHNT, CDR2 YYREEE (reference sequence). V was clipped by 4 bases and J by 6 bases; unmatched bases: 3. This CDR3 spans 12 amino acids. Here the CDR3 DNA reads TGTGCCAGCAGCCGGGGGACAGATGGCTACACCTTC. As protein: CASSRGTDGYTF. The entire variable domain, with the rest obtained from reference TRBV5-4 and TRBJ1-2, is as follows: ETGVTQSPTHLIKTRGQQVTLRCSSQSGHNTVSWYQQALGQGPQFIFQYYREEENGRGNFPPRFSGLQFPNYSSELNVNALELDDSALYLCASSRGTDGYTFGSGTRLTVV.

The chain employs TRBV18 and TRBJ2-7; no clear D. Germline CDR1 KGHSH, CDR2 LQKENI. Trimming pared 2 bases from V and 3 bases from J, leaving 8 bases between. CDR3 length: 13 amino acids. CDR3 loop: CASSPTSGYEQYF. The CDR3 bases are TGTGCCAGCTCACCAACTTCGGGCTACGAGCAGTACTTC. Full variable domain (rest looked up from reference TRBV18 and TRBJ2-7): NAGVMQNPRHLVRRRGQEARLRCSPMKGHSHVYWYRQLPEEGLKFMVYLQKENIIDESGMPKERFSAEFPKEGPSILRIQQVVRGDSAAYFCASSPTSGYEQYFGPGTRLTVT.

The V and J genes are TRBV6-4 and TRBJ2-3; 8 nucleotides line up with TRBD2. The CDR3 loop spans 15 amino acids. The V segment lost 6 bases and the J segment 0 bases; nucleotides outside the gene matches: 5. Per the germline V gene, CDR1 is MRHNA and CDR2 is SNTAGT. This chain's CDR3 is CASSVSGMSTDTQYF. The CDR3 DNA is TGTGCCAGCAGCGTTAGCGGGATGAGCACAGATACGCAGTATTTT.

The V and J genes are TRBV7-8 and TRBJ1-2; 8 bases match TRBD1. Per the germline V gene, CDR1 is SGHVS and CDR2 is FQNEAQ. V shed 1 base, J shed 2 bases, and the junction held 6 bases outside the gene matches. CDR3 length: 16 amino acids. CDR3 in DNA: TGTGCCAGCAGCTTAGGCAGGGGGCAAAAAAACTATGGCTACACCTTC. Protein: CASSLGRGQKNYGYTF.

This clone was recorded a few times. V is TRBV7-2 and J is TRBJ1-2; 7 bases are shared with TRBD1. J gave up 12 bases and V 1 base, and 14 bases lay outside the gene matches. This CDR3 region has 15 residues. The V gene's germline CDR1 is SGHTA and CDR2 FQGNSA. CDR3 amino acids: CASSLEHGQAVSNTF. The CDR3 nucleotides are TGTGCCAGCAGCTTAGAACACGGACAGGCCGTCTCTAACACCTTC.

This clone was seen only a few times. V is TRBV7-2 and J is TRBJ1-2; the D gene is possibly TRBD1 (5 bases). This CDR3 has 13 amino acids. Germline CDR1 reads SGHTA; CDR2 reads FQGNSA. Trimming removed 5 bases from V and 4 bases from J, with 11 bases in between. The CDR3 reads CASSLDRSYGYTF. In DNA form, the CDR3 reads TGTGCCAGCAGCCTCGACAGATCCTATGGCTACACCTTC.

The chain employs TRBV5-5 and TRBJ1-4; D is undetermined. The CDR3 totals 16 residues. Trimming stripped 1 base from V and 2 bases from J, with 12 bases between. Germline V lookup: CDR1 SGHKS, CDR2 YYEKEE (reference sequence). CDR3 DNA sequence: TGTGCCAGCAGCTTGTATGCGGGTTCGACTAATGAAAAACTGTTTTTT. This encodes CASSLYAGSTNEKLFF.

The chain carries TRBV9 and TRBJ2-7; D gene unclear. CDR1 SGDLS and CDR2 YYNGEE come from the germline V gene. Trimming left V 2 bases short and J 0 bases short, with 9 bases between. The CDR3 length is 14 residues. CDR3 bases: TGTGCCAGCAGCGTTGGGTCGGGCTCCTACGAGCAGTACTTC. Protein product: CASSVGSGSYEQYF.

There are many counts of this clone. The rearrangement uses TRBV19 and TRBJ2-6, with D possibly being TRBD1 (6 bases). This CDR3 is built from 16 residues. CDR1 is LNHDA, CDR2 SQIVND, per germline (reference sequence). Trimming removed 4 bases from V and 0 bases from J, with 10 bases in between. CDR3 loop: CASSKGQFSGANVLTF. The DNA for the CDR3 is TGTGCCAGTAGTAAAGGACAGTTCTCTGGGGCCAACGTCCTGACTTTC. The full variable domain, rest sourced from reference TRBV19 and TRBJ2-6, is DGGITQSPKYLFRKEGQNVTLSCEQNLNHDAMYWYRQDPGQGLRLIYYSQIVNDFQKGDIAEGYSVSREKKESFPLTVTSAQKNPTAFYLCASSKGQFSGANVLTFGAGSRLTVL.

V is TRBV19 and J is TRBJ2-7, with 9 bases aligning to TRBD1. This CDR3 is 16 amino acids long. V was clipped by 0 bases and J by 5 bases; unmatched bases: 8. CDR1 is LNHDA, CDR2 SQIVND, per germline (reference sequence). CDR3 region: CASSIDKGQGLNEQYF. In nucleotides, the CDR3 is TGTGCCAGTAGTATAGATAAGGGACAGGGTCTCAACGAGCAGTACTTC.

This CDR3 reads CASSQRQGTSYEQYF. In DNA form, the CDR3 reads TGCGCCAGCAGCCAAAGACAGGGGACATCCTACGAGCAGTACTTC. This chain connects TRBV4-1 to TRBJ2-7; TRBD1 matches 8 bases. The junction had 4 bases not matched to a gene; V was cut back by 2 bases and J by 1 base. CDR3 size: 15 residues. Germline V CDR1 and CDR2: MGHRA, YSYEKL.